The 9 T cell receptor beta chains listed next were all sequenced from one sample in a study of T cells in women clearing cervical HPV infection. Here immunoSEQ multiplex PCR was the method, and the copy in TCRdb shows in-frame clones only, minus some. The sample holds tens of thousands of clones. Sequencing was carried out using blood buffy coat. Receptors originate from a woman between 18 and 70 years old with a cervical HPV16 infection that either progressed to CIN3+ or cleared (not recorded which).

Notes on this clone: The sequenced fragment ends 3 residues before the CDR3 boundary, so the rest is inferred from the germline J gene. The same CDR3 is also encoded by other DNA sequences in this sample. The gene calls are TRBV19 and TRBJ2-4; possible D gene TRBD2, 6 bases. Germline lookup yields CDR1 LNHDA and CDR2 SQIVND (reference sequence). Trimming cost V 6 bases and J 9 bases, with 18 bases left between them. The CDR3 consists of 14 residues. CDR3 bases read: TGTGCCAGTAGCGCGGGATTAGCGGTAGGCATT. This sequence encodes CASSAGLAVGI. The complete CDR3 protein is CASSAGLAVGIQYF. The whole variable domain, remainder taken from reference TRBV19 and TRBJ2-4, is DGGITQSPKYLFRKEGQNVTLSCEQNLNHDAMYWYRQDPGQGLRLIYYSQIVNDFQKGDIAEGYSVSREKKESFPLTVTSAQKNPTAFYLCASSAGLAVGIQYFGAGTRLSVL.

In the case of this clone: Coverage ceases 3 residues before the CDR3 finishes, and the germline J gene fills in the end. J is TRBJ2-7 and V is TRBV19; 7 nucleotides align to TRBD2. In germline, CDR1 is LNHDA, CDR2 SQIVND (reference sequence). V lost 10 bases, J lost 3 bases, and 12 bases stayed unmatched. This CDR3 has 14 residues. Partial CDR3 DNA: TGTGCCACCGCGGGGGTAGGAGGAATCTACGAG. Translation: CATAGVGGIYE. The complete CDR3 protein is CATAGVGGIYEQYF.

Details on this clone: Coverage ceases 3 residues before the CDR3 finishes, and the germline J gene fills in the end. The chain recombines TRBV7-9 with TRBJ1-6; D might be TRBD1 (5 bases). The germline CDR1 and CDR2 sequences are SEHNR and FQNEAQ (reference sequence). The V end was cut by 1 base, the J end by 10 bases, with 14 bases between. The CDR3 sequence is 15 residues long. CDR3 loop: CASSLVAGRNSPLHF. The CDR3 DNA, read in part, is TGTGCCAGCAGCTTAGTGGCGGGGCGAAACTCACCC.

Concerning this clone: The CDR3 end is not reached by the read, which stops 3 residues before it; the germline J gene fills it in. The chain employs TRBV28 and TRBJ1-6; 7 positions agree with TRBD1. Unmatched junction bases numbered 5, after V lost 2 bases and J lost 10 bases. From germline, CDR1 is MDHEN and CDR2 SYDVKM. CDR3 length equals 14 residues. The CDR3 DNA, read in part, is TGTGCCAGCAGTTTAGTGACAGGGAGGTCACCC. This gives the protein CASSLVTGRSP. The entire CDR3 sequence reads CASSLVTGRSPLHF.

About this clone itself: The CDR3 extends 3 residues past the end of the read, so its final part is completed from the germline J gene. This chain connects TRBV7-3 to TRBJ2-4, with TRBD2 identical over 7 bases. Trimming took 2 bases from V and 5 from J; bases not matched to a gene: 0. The germline V gene encodes CDR1 SGHTA and CDR2 FQGTGA. This CDR3 spans 13 amino acids. The covered CDR3 bases are TGTGCCAGCAGCTTAGGGGGGGAAAACATT. It translates to CASSLGGENI. The whole CDR3 protein reads CASSLGGENIQYF.

Points on this clone: The read gets to within 3 residues of the CDR3 end, and the germline J gene fills in the rest. The chain recombines TRBV7-3 with TRBJ1-2; tentatively, D is TRBD1 (6 bases). The CDR3 has 14 residues. CDR1 is SGHTA and CDR2 is FQGTGA in the germline V gene. CDR3 sequence reads: CASSSSGGANDYTF. CDR3 DNA (partial): TGTGCCAGCTCATCTAGCGGGGGGGCTAACGAC.

As to this clone: The sequenced fragment ends 3 residues before the CDR3 boundary, so the rest is inferred from the germline J gene. J is TRBJ1-4 and V is TRBV5-1, with a tentative D call TRBD1 (6 bases). The V and J ends lost 7 bases and 6 bases respectively, with 19 bases between them. The CDR3 is 15 amino acids. Germline lookup yields CDR1 SGHRS and CDR2 YFSETQ. CDR3: CASSIGGQGYEKLFF. The DNA read from the CDR3 is TGCGCCAGCTCCATTGGGGGCCAGGGGTATGAAAAA.

In the case of this clone: The read terminates 3 residues before the CDR3 end, so the remaining end is supplied by the germline J gene. The chain couples TRBV30 to TRBJ1-5, with D tentatively TRBD1 (5 bases). Germline V gene sequence: CDR1 GTSNPN, CDR2 SVGIG (reference sequence). The V end was cut by 0 bases, the J end by 4 bases, with 10 bases between. This CDR3 has 14 residues. CDR3 DNA (partial): TGTGCCTGGAGTGTTGTGGGGACTAATCAGCCC. It yields the protein CAWSVVGTNQP. The whole CDR3 reads CAWSVVGTNQPQHF.

On this clone: Read sequence stops 3 residues before the CDR3 end, and the germline J gene provides the missing end. The chain combines TRBV18 with TRBJ1-2; 7 bases map to TRBD1. J lost 2 bases, V lost 4 bases, and 4 bases had no gene match. Germline V gene data show CDR1 as KGHSH and CDR2 as LQKENI. The CDR3 totals 14 residues. The part of the CDR3 DNA that was read is TGTGCCAGCTCACTTAAGACAGGGAACTATGGC. Translated: CASSLKTGNYG. The whole CDR3 sequence is CASSLKTGNYGYTF. Looking up the rest from reference TRBV18 and TRBJ1-2 gives the full variable domain: NAGVMQNPRHLVRRRGQEARLRCSPMKGHSHVYWYRQLPEEGLKFMVYLQKENIIDESGMPKERFSAEFPKEGPSILRIQQVVRGDSAAYFCASSLKTGNYGYTFGSGTRLTVV.